This TCR beta chain was recorded in a study of naive and memory T cell subsets. Study-level findings and limits: Potentially, T cell activation and differentiation skew this RNA-based measurement.

Amplification of ligated cDNA took four PCR rounds with SP2 and nested alpha and beta constant primers. Blood and skin TCR RNA was reverse transcribed with alpha and beta constant primers. TCRdb reanalysed the 5' RACE reads using MiXCR and keeps one entry per CDR3 protein. Of over 45,000 distinct CDR3 sequences listed, approximately 4.5% are singletons. Germline V gene sequence: CDR1 MNHNY, CDR2 SVGAGI (reference sequence). V lost 2 bases, J lost 2 bases, and 5 bases stayed unmatched. CDR3 length: 16 amino acids. This clonotype occurred many times. What it binds is unknown. An oligonucleotide containing a UMI was ligated to the 3' end of TCR cDNA.

V usage is TRBV6-6 and J usage is TRBJ2-5; 10 bases line up with TRBD2. This TCR was sampled from a female donor in good health. CDR3 bases: TGTGCCAGCAGTTACAATAGCGGGAGGACACAAGAGACCCAGTACTTC. It codes for CASSYNSGRTQETQYF.